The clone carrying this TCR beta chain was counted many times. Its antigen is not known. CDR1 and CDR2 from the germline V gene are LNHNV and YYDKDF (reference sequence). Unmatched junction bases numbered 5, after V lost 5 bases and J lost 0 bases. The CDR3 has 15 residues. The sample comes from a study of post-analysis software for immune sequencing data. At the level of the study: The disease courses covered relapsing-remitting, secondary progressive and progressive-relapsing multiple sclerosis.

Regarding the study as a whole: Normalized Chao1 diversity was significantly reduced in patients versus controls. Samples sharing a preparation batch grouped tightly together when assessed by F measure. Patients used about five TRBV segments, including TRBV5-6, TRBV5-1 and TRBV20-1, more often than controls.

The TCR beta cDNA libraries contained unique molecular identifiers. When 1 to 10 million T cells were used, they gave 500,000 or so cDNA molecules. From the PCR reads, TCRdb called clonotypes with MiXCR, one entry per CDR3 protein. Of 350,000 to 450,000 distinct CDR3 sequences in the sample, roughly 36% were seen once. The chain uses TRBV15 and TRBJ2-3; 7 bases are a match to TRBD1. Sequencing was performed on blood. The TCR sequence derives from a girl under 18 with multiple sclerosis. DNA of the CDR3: TGTGCCACCAGCCCAAGGGGACAGAGCACAGATACGCAGTATTTT. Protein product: CATSPRGQSTDTQYF.